The rows below give T cell receptor beta chains drawn from one sample of a study of identical twins. MiXCR was run by TCRdb on the 5' RACE reads, yielding one entry per CDR3 protein. The sample lists about 690,000 distinct CDR3 sequences, 5.5% to 7.5% seen once, with 1.5% to 2% in the top ten. Sequenced input: naive T cells sorted from blood. The receptor set was obtained from a man younger than 30 in good health. Both conserved end residues are part of each CDR3. Each record gives: D gene, J gene, V gene, clone size, CDR3 length, CDR3 DNA, CDR3 protein. A D gene is named only where the DNA matches it firmly. A row's size may be missing; if present it is once, few, many or a size class.

.	TRBJ2-3	TRBV12-3/TRBV12-4	many	13	TGTGCCAGCACCCGAGCAGTGGGGGATACGCAGTATTTT	CASTRAVGDTQYF
TRBD1	TRBJ2-5	TRBV4-2	.	16	TGTGCCAGCAGCCAAGAGGCAGGGGGCCGAGGGGAGACCCAGTACTTC	CASSQEAGGRGETQYF
.	TRBJ1-1	TRBV5-1	.	18	TGCGCCAGCAGCCCGGAAGAGGGAAGACCCTACTTAGGGACTGAAGCTTTCTTT	CASSPEEGRPYLGTEAFF
.	TRBJ1-6	TRBV12-3/TRBV12-4	many	15	TGTGCCAGCAGTATACAGACGGGAAATAATTCACCCCTCCACTTT	CASSIQTGNNSPLHF
TRBD1	TRBJ2-7	TRBV27	.	16	TGTGCCAGCAGCCTTAAGCCGGGACAGGGGTCCTACGAGCAGTACTTC	CASSLKPGQGSYEQYF
TRBD1	TRBJ2-2	TRBV12-3/TRBV12-4	many	16	TGTGCCAGCAGCAGGACAGGGGCCATGAACACCGGGGAGCTGTTTTTT	CASSRTGAMNTGELFF
TRBD2	TRBJ2-1	TRBV3-1	.	15	TGTGCCAGCAGCCAAGATCCGGCGGGAGGTAATGAGCAGTTCTTC	CASSQDPAGGNEQFF
TRBD1	TRBJ2-5	TRBV28	.	15	TGTGCCAGCAGCACAGGGGGCCAGTCTGGGGAGACCCAGTACTTC	CASSTGGQSGETQYF
TRBD2	TRBJ2-3	TRBV6-5	many	17	TGTGCCAGCAGTTACTCGAAGGGTGGGGGGGGCACAGATACGCAGTATTTT	CASSYSKGGGGTDTQYF
TRBD2	TRBJ2-1	TRBV25-1	.	15	TGTGCCAGCAGTGTTTCCGGGACTAGTAACAATGAGCAGTTCTTC	CASSVSGTSNNEQFF
.	TRBJ2-1	TRBV20-1	few	14	TGCAGTGCTAGAGATTCAAGGAGATACAGCGAGCAGTTCTTC	CSARDSRRYSEQFF
TRBD2	TRBJ2-1	TRBV15	.	13	TGTGCCACCAGCAGAGACGGGGGGGATGAGCAGTTCTTC	CATSRDGGDEQFF
.	TRBJ2-6	TRBV24-1	.	18	TGTGCCACCAGTGAATCCGGAACAGGGATCTCTGGGGCCAACGTCCTGACTTTC	CATSESGTGISGANVLTF
.	TRBJ2-2	TRBV12-3/TRBV12-4	many	16	TGTGCCAGCAGTCCTAAAGCGGGTTTGAACACCGGGGAGCTGTTTTTT	CASSPKAGLNTGELFF
TRBD1	TRBJ2-7	TRBV5-1	few	15	TGCGCCAGCAGCTCCGGGACAGGGGTCCTCTACGAGCAGTACTTC	CASSSGTGVLYEQYF
.	TRBJ2-7	TRBV5-1	.	15	TGCGCCAGCAGCTTGCTAGGGGCCCAAACCTACGAGGAGTACTTC	CASSLLGAQTYEEYF
.	TRBJ2-5	TRBV28	.	14	TGTGCCAGCACCCGGACCGGCGAGCGAGAGACCCAGTACTTC	CASTRTGERETQYF
.	TRBJ2-1	TRBV20-1	.	12	TGCAGTGCTAGAGATTTAGTGGACGAGCAGTTCTTC	CSARDLVDEQFF
.	TRBJ1-5	TRBV6-2/TRBV6-3	few	16	TGTGCCACCGCCCGGGGTAGGGCCGGAGGCAATCAGCCCCAGCATTTT	CATARGRAGGNQPQHF
.	TRBJ2-3	TRBV6-6	.	12	TGTGCCAGCAGTGGGCAGACAGATACGCAGTATTTT	CASSGQTDTQYF
.	TRBJ2-2	TRBV9	many	15	TGTGCCAGCAGCGTACAGGACGGGAACACCGGGGAGCTGTTTTTT	CASSVQDGNTGELFF
.	TRBJ2-5	TRBV11-2	.	15	TGTGCCAGCAGCTTAGATCAAGGGCGGGCCCGGGTCCAGTACTTC	CASSLDQGRARVQYF
.	TRBJ2-7	TRBV6-2/TRBV6-3	once	12	TGTGCCAGCAGTTACTTGGTTTACGAGCAGTACTTC	CASSYLVYEQYF
.	TRBJ2-2	TRBV9	.	13	TGTGCCAGCAGCGTAGCCGTCAACGGGGAGCTGTTTTTT	CASSVAVNGELFF
.	TRBJ2-3	TRBV12-3/TRBV12-4	many	14	TGTGCCAGCAGTCGACGGACCGAAGAAGATACGCAGTATTTT	CASSRRTEEDTQYF
TRBD2	TRBJ2-1	TRBV27	many	14	TGTGCCAGCAGTCCGCTAGCGGAGAACAATGAGCAGTTCTTC	CASSPLAENNEQFF